Presented here are 5 T cell receptor beta chains from one specimen sequenced in a study of shared clonotypes between healthy human individuals. The data were produced by immunoSEQ multiplex PCR, yet TCRdb's version contains in-frame clones alone and is incomplete. This table holds about 2 million clones, about 95% found once. The sequencing input was naive CD4+ T cells sorted from blood. Subset reported: CD45RA+ positively selected. Receptors were obtained from a young man in good health.

V usage is TRBV7-6 and J usage is TRBJ1-4; D unresolved. The CDR3 sequence is 12 residues long. V lost 7 bases, J lost 7 bases, and 10 bases lay in between. Germline V gives CDR1 SGHVS, CDR2 FNYEAQ. The CDR3 nucleotides read TGTGCCAGCACCCGGAACGGTGAAAAACTGTTTTTT. It translates to CASTRNGEKLFF.

At least ten counts were recorded for this clone. This rearrangement joins TRBV15 to TRBJ1-5; unclear D gene. Trimming took off 4 bases at V and 3 bases at J, with 13 bases between the two ends. The CDR3 runs 15 residues. Germline-derived CDR1 and CDR2 are LNHNV and YYDKDF (reference sequence). CDR3 DNA sequence: TGTGCCACCAGCACCGACACGATGGCCAATCAGCCCCAGCATTTT. Translated: CATSTDTMANQPQHF.

A word on this clone: This sample includes further DNA sequences coding for the same CDR3. The V and J genes are TRBV9 and TRBJ2-5; TRBD2 might be the D (6 bases). Per the germline V gene, CDR1 is SGDLS and CDR2 is YYNGEE. The CDR3 runs to 14 residues. The V end lost 0 bases, the J end lost 2 bases, and 8 bases lay between the germline ends. Here the CDR3 reads CASSVGLAQETQYF. The CDR3 DNA sequence: TGTGCCAGCAGCGTAGGTCTAGCGCAAGAGACCCAGTACTTC.

The genes are TRBV2 and TRBJ1-5; D perhaps matches TRBD1 (5 bases). The CDR3 covers 12 residues. The germline V and J ends were trimmed by 0 bases and 11 bases, with 8 bases remaining between them. CDR1 and CDR2 (germline): SNHLY, FYNNEI. The CDR3 DNA follows: TGTGCCAGCAGTGAAGCGGGGGGTACCCAGCATTTT. The encoded protein is CASSEAGGTQHF.

The CDR3: CASSARNRVTIISPLHF. DNA of the CDR3: TGTGCCAGCAGTGCGCGGAACAGGGTGACAATAATTTCACCCCTCCACTTT. The V and J genes are TRBV28 and TRBJ1-6, with D perhaps TRBD1 (6 bases). This CDR3 is built from 17 residues. Germline values: CDR1 MDHEN, CDR2 SYDVKM. V lost 5 bases and J 9 bases, leaving 23 bases between the germline ends.